This T cell receptor beta chain is drawn from a study of control samples from healthy donors and cancer patients. CDR1 is KGHSH, CDR2 LQKENI, per germline. V lost 2 bases and J lost 7; bases outside the gene matches: 6. The CDR3 runs 15 residues. Assay: immunoSEQ multiplex PCR; the TCRdb copy retains only in-frame clones and omits some. This repertoire includes 150,000 to 200,000 clones. Sequenced input: blood. The J gene is TRBJ1-4, the V gene TRBV18; the match to TRBD1 covers 8 bases. The receptor was derived from a woman aged 25 to 39 in good health. The CDR3 loop is CASSPSQGAAEKLFF. In DNA form, the CDR3 reads TGTGCCAGCTCACCAAGTCAGGGGGCTGCTGAAAAACTGTTTTTT.